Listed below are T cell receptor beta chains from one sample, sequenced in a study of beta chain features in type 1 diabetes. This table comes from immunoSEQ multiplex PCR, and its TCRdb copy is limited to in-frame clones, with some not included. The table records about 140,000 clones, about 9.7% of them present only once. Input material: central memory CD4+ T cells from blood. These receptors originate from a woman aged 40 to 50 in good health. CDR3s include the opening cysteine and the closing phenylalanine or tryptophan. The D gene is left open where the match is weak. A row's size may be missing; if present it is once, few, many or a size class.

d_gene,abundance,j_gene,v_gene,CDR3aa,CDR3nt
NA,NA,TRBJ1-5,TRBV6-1,CSSSPKGSLSGPQHF,TGTTCTTCTTCACCCAAGGGGTCCTTGTCAGGGCCCCAGCATTTT
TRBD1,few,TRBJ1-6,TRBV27,CASTVQGARSPLHF,TGTGCCAGCACCGTACAGGGGGCAAGATCACCCCTCCACTTT
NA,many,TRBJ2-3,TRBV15,CATSRDQEADTQYF,TGTGCCACCAGCAGAGACCAGGAGGCAGATACGCAGTATTTT
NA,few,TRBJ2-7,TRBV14,CASSHSRYEQYF,TGTGCCAGCAGCCATTCGCGGTACGAGCAGTACTTC
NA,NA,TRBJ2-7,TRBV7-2,CASSLEQGPYEQYF,TGTGCCAGCAGCTTAGAACAGGGTCCCTACGAGCAGTACTTC
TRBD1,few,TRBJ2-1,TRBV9,CASSVVWTGLYNEQFF,TGTGCCAGCAGCGTAGTGTGGACAGGGCTCTACAATGAGCAGTTCTTC
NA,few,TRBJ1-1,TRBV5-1,CASSSGAGTEAFF,TGCGCCAGCAGCTCAGGGGCCGGCACTGAAGCTTTCTTT
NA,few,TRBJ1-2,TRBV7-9,CASSLGIAGAYGYTF,TGTGCCAGCAGCTTAGGAATAGCAGGGGCTTATGGCTACACCTTC
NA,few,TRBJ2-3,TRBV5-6,CASSLRSGGFADTQYF,TGTGCCAGCAGCTTACGGTCGGGGGGCTTCGCAGATACGCAGTATTTT
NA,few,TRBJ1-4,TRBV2,CASRAIGETNEKLFF,TGTGCCAGTAGGGCCATAGGGGAAACTAATGAAAAACTGTTTTTT
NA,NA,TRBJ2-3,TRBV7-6,CASSPGTDTQYF,TGTGCCAGCAGCCCAGGAACAGATACGCAGTATTTT
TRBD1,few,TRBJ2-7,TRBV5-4,CASSGTGDRRYEQYF,TGTGCCAGCAGCGGGACTGGGGACAGGAGGTACGAGCAGTACTTC
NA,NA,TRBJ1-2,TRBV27,CASSLSWGGPPPNYGYTF,TGTGCCAGCAGTTTATCGTGGGGGGGTCCACCCCCAAACTATGGCTACACCTTC
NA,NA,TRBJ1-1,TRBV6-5,CASSHRVETEAFF,TGTGCCAGCAGTCACAGGGTTGAGACTGAAGCTTTCTTT
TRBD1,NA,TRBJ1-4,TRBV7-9,CASRRDRGFEKLFF,TGTGCCAGCAGGCGGGACAGGGGATTTGAAAAACTGTTTTTT
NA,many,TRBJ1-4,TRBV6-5,CASSYTLQITNEKLFF,TGTGCCAGCAGTTACACGTTACAGATAACTAATGAAAAACTGTTTTTT
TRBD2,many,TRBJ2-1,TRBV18,CASSPLFGTSGAGNEQFF,TGTGCCAGCTCACCACTGTTCGGGACTAGCGGGGCAGGCAATGAGCAGTTCTTC
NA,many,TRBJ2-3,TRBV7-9,CASSRLTDTQYF,TGTGCCAGCAGCCGACTCACAGATACGCAGTATTTT
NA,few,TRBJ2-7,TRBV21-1,CASSLGTSGGAYEQYF,TGTGCCAGCAGCCTCGGGACTAGCGGGGGGGCCTACGAGCAGTACTTC
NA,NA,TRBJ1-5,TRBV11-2,CASSLDFRGTQHF,TGTGCCAGCAGCTTAGATTTTAGGGGGACCCAGCATTTT
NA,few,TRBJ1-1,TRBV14,CASSQDRRKQGSNTEAFF,TGTGCCAGCAGCCAAGATCGTCGAAAACAGGGCTCGAACACTGAAGCTTTCTTT
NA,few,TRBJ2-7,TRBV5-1,CASSQAGGEQYF,TGCGCCAGCAGCCAGGCCGGGGGCGAGCAGTACTTC
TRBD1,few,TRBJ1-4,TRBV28,CASRARGPGEKLFF,TGTGCCAGCAGAGCCAGGGGGCCGGGGGAAAAACTGTTTTTT
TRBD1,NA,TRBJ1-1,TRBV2,CASRGTGRVLAFF,TGTGCCAGCAGGGGGACAGGGAGGGTGTTAGCTTTCTTT
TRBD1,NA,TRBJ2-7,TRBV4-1,CASSLDRAYEQYF,TGCGCCAGCAGCCTGGACAGGGCTTACGAGCAGTACTTC
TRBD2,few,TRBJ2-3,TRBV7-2,CASSTQGGGLADTQYF,TGTGCCAGCAGTACACAGGGCGGGGGGCTAGCAGATACGCAGTATTTT
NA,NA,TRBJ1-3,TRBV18,CASSYSGAHSGNTIYF,TGTGCCAGCTCATACTCCGGAGCACACTCTGGAAACACCATATATTTT
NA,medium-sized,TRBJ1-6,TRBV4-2,CASSQDPGRMQSPLHF,TGTGCCAGCAGCCAAGATCCCGGCAGGATGCAATCACCCCTCCACTTT
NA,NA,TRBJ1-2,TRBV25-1,CASSDPGTNYGYTF,TGTGCCAGCAGTGACCCCGGGACTAACTATGGCTACACCTTC
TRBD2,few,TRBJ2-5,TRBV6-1,CASSRSSGGQETQYF,TGTGCCAGCAGCCGATCTAGCGGGGGACAAGAGACCCAGTACTTC
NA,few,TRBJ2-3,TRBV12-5,CASGLPNADTQYF,TGTGCTAGTGGTTTGCCTAACGCAGATACGCAGTATTTT
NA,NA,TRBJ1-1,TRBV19,CASRIEGANTEAFF,TGTGCCAGTAGGATTGAAGGGGCGAACACTGAAGCTTTCTTT
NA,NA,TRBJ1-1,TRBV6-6,CASSFMNTEAFF,TGTGCCAGCAGTTTTATGAACACTGAAGCTTTCTTT
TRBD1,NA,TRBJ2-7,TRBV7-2,CASSSQGAYEQYF,TGTGCCAGCAGCTCACAGGGGGCCTACGAGCAGTACTTC
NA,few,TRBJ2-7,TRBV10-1,CASSENSGANYEQYF,TGCGCCAGCAGTGAAAATAGTGGAGCTAACTACGAGCAGTACTTC
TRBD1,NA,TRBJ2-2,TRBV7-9,CASSFFGTEAGELFF,TGTGCCAGCAGCTTCTTCGGGACAGAGGCCGGGGAGCTGTTTTTT
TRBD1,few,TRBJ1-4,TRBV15,CATSRDRVGEKLFF,TGTGCCACCAGCCGAGACAGGGTAGGAGAAAAACTGTTTTTT
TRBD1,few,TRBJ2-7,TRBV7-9,CASSLGAGGAYEQYF,TGTGCCAGCAGCTTAGGTGCAGGGGGTGCCTACGAGCAGTACTTC